This TCR beta chain was observed in a study of cytomegalovirus exposure and HLA in healthy donors. In the PCR, 60 Vbeta and 13 Jbeta primers were used. Sequenced by immunoSEQ multiplex PCR; TCRdb stores in-frame clones only, minus some. The sample holds about 150,000 clones; around 59% are singletons and the top ten take over 1.5%. The CDR3 extends over 14 amino acids. Per the germline V gene, CDR1 is MNHEY and CDR2 is SVGAGI. Trimming removed 5 bases from V and 4 bases from J, with 11 bases in between. This clonotype was obtained from a male donor in good health and CMV-seronegative. Sequenced input: PBMCs. The genes are TRBV6-5 and TRBJ1-4; the D gene is possibly TRBD1 (6 bases). This CDR3 reads CASSALRGNEKLFF. CDR3 nucleotides: TGTGCCAGCAGTGCTCTCAGGGGTAATGAAAAACTGTTTTTT.